The rows below give T cell receptor beta chains drawn from one sample of a study of T cells in Graves' hyperthyroidism and ophthalmopathy. One entry per CDR3 protein, called by TCRdb with MiXCR from the multiplex PCR reads. The data contain over 650,000 distinct CDR3 sequences, around 15% of them singletons. Source material: blood. The source of these receptors is a young man with Graves' hyperthyroidism. The CDR3 runs from the conserved cysteine through the conserved F or W. Each record gives: J gene, clone size, D gene, V gene, CDR3 protein, CDR3 DNA. D genes are given only for firm matches. Only part of the rows carry a size: once, few, many, or a class if the clone is expanded.

J: TRBJ2-7; size: -; D: -; V: TRBV7-9; CDR3: CASSQTGHSSYEQYF; DNA: TGTGCCAGCAGCCAAACGGGACACTCCTCCTACGAGCAGTACTTC
J: TRBJ2-5; size: few; D: -; V: TRBV20-1; CDR3: CSARAAPSGGETQYF; DNA: TGCAGTGCTAGAGCTGCTCCGTCAGGAGGGGAGACCCAGTACTTC
J: TRBJ2-2; size: many; D: -; V: TRBV28; CDR3: CASSWSEGTGELFF; DNA: TGTGCCAGCAGTTGGTCGGAGGGCACCGGGGAGCTGTTTTTT
J: TRBJ1-1; size: few; D: TRBD1; V: TRBV3-1; CDR3: CASTLGQVNTEAFF; DNA: TGTGCCAGCACCCTAGGACAGGTGAACACTGAAGCTTTCTTT
J: TRBJ2-1; size: -; D: -; V: TRBV27; CDR3: CASSLRGRAGREQFF; DNA: TGTGCCAGCAGTTTAAGGGGGAGGGCCGGGCGTGAGCAGTTCTTC
J: TRBJ1-6; size: many; D: -; V: TRBV20-1; CDR3: CSAATGAGRHSPLHF; DNA: TGCAGTGCGGCGACAGGCGCCGGTAGGCATTCACCCCTCCACTTT
J: TRBJ2-1; size: few; D: TRBD1; V: TRBV7-9; CDR3: CASSLEGQRPYNEQFF; DNA: TGTGCCAGCAGCTTAGAGGGACAGCGACCCTACAATGAGCAGTTCTTC
J: TRBJ2-5; size: few; D: TRBD1; V: TRBV10-3; CDR3: CAIRDRGETQYF; DNA: TGTGCCATCAGGGACAGGGGCGAGACCCAGTACTTC
J: TRBJ2-1; size: few; D: TRBD2; V: TRBV10-1; CDR3: CASSETGGTNEQFF; DNA: TGCGCCAGCAGTGAAACGGGAGGGACCAATGAGCAGTTCTTC
J: TRBJ1-1; size: many; D: TRBD1; V: TRBV28; CDR3: CASTGTGITEAFF; DNA: TGTGCCAGCACCGGGACAGGGATCACTGAAGCTTTCTTT
J: TRBJ1-6; size: -; D: TRBD1; V: TRBV6-2/TRBV6-3; CDR3: CASEGYPGTANSPLHF; DNA: TGTGCCAGCGAGGGATATCCGGGGACAGCTAATTCACCCCTCCACTTT
J: TRBJ2-7; size: many; D: -; V: TRBV28; CDR3: CASSFSPGIYEQYF; DNA: TGTGCCAGCAGTTTTTCTCCGGGAATCTACGAGCAGTACTTC
J: TRBJ2-7; size: few; D: -; V: TRBV27; CDR3: CASGIRVSYEQYF; DNA: TGTGCCAGCGGAATCAGGGTCTCCTACGAGCAGTACTTC
J: TRBJ1-4; size: few; D: -; V: TRBV28; CDR3: CASTRANEKLFF; DNA: TGTGCCAGCACCAGGGCTAATGAAAAACTGTTTTTT
J: TRBJ2-3; size: many; D: -; V: TRBV27; CDR3: CASSLGVPSTDTQYF; DNA: TGTGCCAGCAGTCTGGGGGTACCTAGCACAGATACGCAGTATTTT
J: TRBJ2-7; size: few; D: TRBD1; V: TRBV27; CDR3: CASRLPGQGEYEQYF; DNA: TGTGCCAGCAGACTTCCGGGACAGGGGGAATACGAGCAGTACTTC
J: TRBJ1-2; size: -; D: TRBD1; V: TRBV28; CDR3: CASTPGQGNYGYTF; DNA: TGTGCCAGCACACCGGGACAGGGGAACTATGGCTACACCTTC
J: TRBJ2-5; size: many; D: TRBD1; V: TRBV2; CDR3: CASSPDRGQETQYF; DNA: TGTGCCAGCAGTCCGGACAGGGGACAAGAGACCCAGTACTTC
J: TRBJ2-2; size: many; D: -; V: TRBV30; CDR3: CAWSPRVTGELFF; DNA: TGTGCCTGGAGCCCCAGGGTTACCGGGGAGCTGTTTTTT
J: TRBJ1-6; size: few; D: -; V: TRBV5-8; CDR3: CASSPTGHSSYNSPLHF; DNA: TGTGCCAGCAGCCCTACGGGGCATAGCTCCTATAATTCACCCCTCCACTTT
J: TRBJ2-2; size: few; D: -; V: TRBV6-2/TRBV6-3; CDR3: CASSSTDSGELFF; DNA: TGTGCCAGCAGCTCCACAGACTCCGGGGAGCTGTTTTTT
J: TRBJ2-1; size: many; D: -; V: TRBV28; CDR3: CASKSYSYNEQFF; DNA: TGTGCCAGCAAAAGCTATTCATACAATGAGCAGTTCTTC
J: TRBJ2-7; size: -; D: -; V: TRBV7-9; CDR3: CASSPQGGRSSYEQYF; DNA: TGTGCCAGCAGCCCGCAGGGCGGACGGAGCTCCTACGAGCAGTACTTC
J: TRBJ2-7; size: -; D: TRBD2; V: TRBV28; CDR3: CASSFLTSGSYGEQYF; DNA: TGTGCCAGCAGTTTCTTAACTAGCGGGAGTTACGGCGAGCAGTACTTC
J: TRBJ1-2; size: -; D: -; V: TRBV6-1; CDR3: CASSEPGLYGYTF; DNA: TGTGCCAGCAGTGAACCCGGGCTCTATGGCTACACCTTC
J: TRBJ2-5; size: few; D: -; V: TRBV27; CDR3: CASSLRAALGETQYF; DNA: TGTGCCAGCAGTTTACGGGCCGCTCTGGGAGAGACCCAGTACTTC
J: TRBJ2-2; size: -; D: -; V: TRBV18; CDR3: CASSPLTGYPGELFF; DNA: TGTGCCAGCTCACCATTAACAGGTTATCCCGGGGAGCTGTTTTTT
J: TRBJ1-2; size: -; D: -; V: TRBV4-1; CDR3: CASSRQSEGHYGYTF; DNA: TGCGCCAGCAGCCGCCAGTCGGAGGGTCACTATGGCTACACCTTC
J: TRBJ2-1; size: few; D: -; V: TRBV7-2; CDR3: CASSSQVSSYNEQFF; DNA: TGTGCCAGCAGCTCCCAAGTGAGCTCCTACAATGAGCAGTTCTTC
J: TRBJ2-4; size: -; D: -; V: TRBV14; CDR3: CASSQKGLGDIQYF; DNA: TGTGCCAGCAGCCAAAAGGGGCTCGGGGACATTCAGTACTTC
J: TRBJ2-7; size: many; D: TRBD2; V: TRBV29-1; CDR3: CSDTSTGTSGYEQYF; DNA: TGCAGCGACACCTCTACCGGGACTAGCGGCTACGAGCAGTACTTC
J: TRBJ2-7; size: -; D: -; V: TRBV6-2/TRBV6-3; CDR3: CASRRSWGEATYGQYF; DNA: TGTGCCAGCAGGCGTAGTTGGGGGGAAGCAACCTACGGGCAGTACTTC
J: TRBJ1-5; size: few; D: -; V: TRBV15; CDR3: CATSRKLQGLGNQPQHF; DNA: TGTGCCACCAGCAGAAAACTCCAGGGGTTGGGCAATCAGCCCCAGCATTTT
J: TRBJ2-5; size: -; D: TRBD2; V: TRBV24-1; CDR3: CATSDLSGGTETQYF; DNA: TGTGCCACCAGTGATTTGAGCGGGGGAACGGAGACCCAGTACTTC
J: TRBJ2-7; size: many; D: -; V: TRBV11-2; CDR3: CASSLLGALEQYF; DNA: TGTGCCAGCAGCTTATTGGGGGCGCTCGAGCAGTACTTC
J: TRBJ2-1; size: -; D: -; V: TRBV6-1; CDR3: CASTSRDVLDEQFF; DNA: TGTGCCAGCACCTCGCGGGATGTTTTGGATGAGCAGTTCTTC
J: TRBJ2-5; size: few; D: -; V: TRBV29-1; CDR3: CTPIRGARETQYF; DNA: TGCACCCCCATCCGGGGTGCCCGGGAGACCCAGTACTTC
J: TRBJ2-5; size: few; D: TRBD2; V: TRBV7-2; CDR3: CASSLQGGSVETQYF; DNA: TGTGCCAGCAGCTTACAGGGCGGGAGCGTAGAGACCCAGTACTTC
J: TRBJ2-1; size: many; D: -; V: TRBV28; CDR3: CASSFLTRTPEQFF; DNA: TGTGCCAGCAGTTTCCTTACCCGGACTCCCGAGCAGTTCTTC
J: TRBJ2-5; size: -; D: -; V: TRBV10-3; CDR3: CAISESTAGRPRETQYF; DNA: TGTGCCATCAGTGAGTCGACGGCGGGGCGGCCTAGGGAGACCCAGTACTTC
J: TRBJ2-7; size: many; D: TRBD1; V: TRBV28; CDR3: CASSNGQGHYEQYF; DNA: TGTGCCAGCAGTAATGGACAGGGCCACTACGAGCAGTACTTC
J: TRBJ1-2; size: many; D: -; V: TRBV4-2; CDR3: CASSQGRTTYGYTF; DNA: TGTGCCAGCAGCCAAGGAAGGACAACCTATGGCTACACCTTC